This TCR beta chain was documented in a study of blood T cell repertoires in COVID-19. Study-wide background: Samples came from the United States, Italy and Spain, spanning acute and convalescent COVID-19. T cells, B-cell-depleted T cells, or PBMCs supplied cDNA or gDNA.

Source study methods: Amplifying reference gene primers gave estimates of nucleated cell counts. This table comes from immunoSEQ multiplex PCR, and its TCRdb copy is limited to in-frame clones, with some not included. V and J calls and clone size follow that table, whereas D and trimming were derived from the DNA. The sample has approximately 300,000 clones, around 87% seen once. CDR1 is SNHLY and CDR2 is FYNNEI in the germline V gene. The CDR3 covers 16 residues. V was pared by 5 bases and J by 8 bases, with 10 bases of the junction left unmatched. The chain has TRBV2 and TRBJ2-1, with 12 bases identical to TRBD2. This clonotype was obtained from a man in his fifties with active or convalescent COVID-19. The source material was peripheral blood. In DNA, the CDR3 is TGTGCCAGCAGTCCCCCTAGCGGGAGGGCCGTCTATGAGCAGTTCTTC. As protein: CASSPPSGRAVYEQFF.